Following are 9 T cell receptor beta chains from one sample sequenced in a study of T cell changes during pregnancy in multiple sclerosis. Method: immunoSEQ multiplex PCR; TCRdb's copy keeps in-frame clones and lacks some. The repertoire holds about 40,000 clones, with about 88% as singletons. The source was CD4+ T cells from peripheral blood mononuclear cells, collected in the first trimester of pregnancy. The receptor source for this set is a female donor with multiple sclerosis, enrolled in a pregnancy study.

This rearrangement joins TRBV10-3 to TRBJ2-7; 9 nucleotides line up with TRBD1. V shed 6 bases and J 2 bases; nucleotides not matched to a gene: 14. Germline V gene sequence: CDR1 ENHRY, CDR2 SYGVKD. The length of the CDR3 is 17 residues. The CDR3 protein is CAIRGQGRSPNTYEQYF. The CDR3 DNA follows: TGTGCCATCAGGGGACAGGGTAGATCTCCCAATACCTACGAGCAGTACTTC.

V gene TRBV5-1 combines with J gene TRBJ1-2; 8 nucleotides match TRBD1. V trimming: 2 bases; J trimming: 1 base; junction bases outside the gene matches: 1. Germline-derived CDR1 and CDR2 are SGHRS and YFSETQ. The length of the CDR3 is 14 residues. This chain's CDR3 is CASSLGQGNYGYTF. The DNA for the CDR3 is TGCGCCAGCAGCTTAGGACAGGGTAACTATGGCTACACCTTC.

V is TRBV7-6 and J is TRBJ1-4; 8 nucleotides line up with TRBD1. CDR1 is SGHVS, CDR2 FNYEAQ, per germline. The CDR3 runs 14 residues. With V trimmed by 5 bases and J by 3 bases, 2 bases remained unmatched. CDR3 sequence reads: CASSVQGANEKLFF. The CDR3 DNA sequence: TGTGCCAGCAGCGTACAGGGGGCTAATGAAAAACTGTTTTTT.

The chain combines TRBV7-2 with TRBJ2-1; 7 positions agree with TRBD1. Germline values: CDR1 SGHTA, CDR2 FQGNSA. The CDR3 runs to 13 residues. V was clipped by 7 bases and J by 6 bases; unmatched bases: 6. This CDR3 is CASNLQGINEQFF. In DNA, the CDR3 is TGTGCCAGCAACCTACAGGGGATCAATGAGCAGTTCTTC.

The gene calls are TRBV6-1 and TRBJ2-3; weak D call: TRBD1 (6 bases). The V gene lost 5 bases and the J gene lost 3 bases, with 12 bases spanning the gap. Germline lookup yields CDR1 MNHNS and CDR2 SASEGT. There are 14 residues in the CDR3. The CDR3 region has the DNA TGTGCCAGCAGTACAGGGATAGTTACAGATACGCAGTATTTT. Residues: CASSTGIVTDTQYF.

The chain employs TRBV7-2 and TRBJ2-6; D possibly corresponds to TRBD2 (5 bases). The CDR3 is made up of 15 amino acids. Trimming removed 2 bases at V and 13 bases at J, with 18 bases between. The germline V gene has CDR1 SGHTA and CDR2 FQGNSA. The CDR3 reads CASSLLGSTQGVLTF. The CDR3 DNA sequence: TGTGCCAGCAGCTTACTAGGGAGCACTCAAGGGGTCCTGACTTTC.

The chain links TRBV6-1 to TRBJ2-7; 7 positions match TRBD1. After removal of 8 bases from V and 6 bases from J, the junction contained 7 bases not matched to a gene. The germline gives CDR1 MNHNS, CDR2 SASEGT. This CDR3 comprises 12 residues. The CDR3 DNA reads TGTGCCAGCGGGAAACAGGGGTTCGAGCAGTACTTC. Translating it yields CASGKQGFEQYF.

This clone was seen a single time. The chain uses TRBV7-2 and TRBJ1-1, with 8 positions matching TRBD1. The CDR3 has 15 amino acids. Germline lookup yields CDR1 SGHTA and CDR2 FQGNSA. The V and J ends lost 3 bases and 6 bases, in that order; junction bases with no gene match: 9. CDR3 sequence reads: CASSFFQGAGAEAFF. CDR3 in DNA: TGTGCCAGCAGCTTTTTCCAGGGGGCAGGCGCTGAAGCTTTCTTT.

This chain uses TRBV19 with TRBJ2-1; possibly TRBD1 for D (5 bases). Germline V gene lookup returns CDR1 LNHDA and CDR2 SQIVND (reference sequence). The germline V and J ends were trimmed by 5 bases and 3 bases, with 11 bases remaining between them. The CDR3 is 14 residues long. CDR3 nucleotides: TGTGCCAGTAGTCTGCAAGACAGCTACAATGAGCAGTTCTTC. Amino acids: CASSLQDSYNEQFF.